This entry is about one T cell receptor (beta chain). The data stem from a study of T cell responses to AZD1222 COVID-19 vaccine. CDR1 and CDR2 (germline): SGHAT, FQNNGV. The CDR3 consists of 11 residues. Between the trimmed V and J ends, which lost 1 base and 5 bases, there was a span of 3 bases. Clones were read by immunoSEQ multiplex PCR, and TCRdb kept only the in-frame ones, dropping some. The sample lists fewer than 85,000 clones; 85% to 90% were seen once. This specimen consisted of peripheral blood, obtained on day 0 of AZD1222 vaccination. The sequence was obtained from an adult in good health. This chain connects TRBV11-2 to TRBJ2-7, with D hard to call. The CDR3 reads CASSLGNEQYF. CDR3 DNA: TGTGCCAGCAGCTTAGGGAACGAGCAGTACTTC.